This TCR beta chain stems from a study of blood T cell repertoires in COVID-19 (dated by TCRdb to 2019 to 2021). Study-level background: Samples covering the acute and convalescent phases of COVID-19 were provided by collaborators in the United States, Italy and Spain. Where available, HLA class I and class II types were obtained from metadata supplied by the sample provider rather than from assay-based typing. The repertoires were released in a freely available public database meant as a resource for research on the immune response to SARS-CoV-2. The dataset comprised deeply sampled blood TCRbeta repertoires from subjects exposed to, actively infected with, or recovered from COVID-19. Samples were obtained from the ongoing ImmuneRACE study (first 160 participants) and from 1,000 to 1,500 subjects provided by 6 global collaborators. The material from the prospective study consisted of cDNA or gDNA derived from T cells, B-cell-depleted T cells, or PBMCs. A de-identified subject ID, COVID-19 status, age in years and sex were almost always included in the sample metadata. Results and caveats for the whole study, not just this receptor: Clinical and demographic metadata were provided uncurated, with the amount varying by source and participant.

TCRbeta CDR3 regions were amplified from genomic DNA using the immunoSEQ Assay, a bias-controlled multiplex PCR. Regarding the original processing steps: Nucleated cell counts per sample were estimated from amplification of reference gene primers within the assay. To quantify the absolute abundance of each unique TCRbeta CDR3 rearrangement, sequence reads were collapsed and filtered. For each sample, productive Simpson clonality was calculated as the square root of Simpson's diversity index over productive rearrangements. TCRdb carries this immuneACCESS record with in-frame sequences only. Its versions omit some clonotypes, under half of them owing to an unresolved V gene in the studies checked, with the rest unexplained. V and J calls plus clone size are reproduced from that table; the DNA served to infer D and trimming. This sample gives about 160,000 clones in total; 80% to 90% of them show up just once. The top ten constitute around 15% of the sample.

In Seattle, one collaborating source enrolled patients while the infection was active and tracked those patients longitudinally over the course of disease. The collaborating institutions used their own protocols to collect whole blood in K2EDTA tubes. For TCRbeta analysis, collaborators shipped samples as frozen whole blood, isolated PBMCs, or DNA extracted from either of those sample types. Notes on this clone: This receptor's antigen is unknown. No much larger clone exists at a distance of one base, and base qualities are not known.

Between the V and J ends, shortened by 7 bases and 2 bases respectively, the junction contains 10 bases. The CDR3 covers 13 residues, taking in both the cysteine and the phenylalanine. The only DNA kept is the CDR3, 39 bases in frame from the first base. Looking up the germline V gene yields CDR1 KGHDR and CDR2 SFDVKD. This sequence originates from a man between 18 and 29 years old with COVID-19, enrolled during active disease. The chain is assembled from TRBV24-1 and TRBJ1-1, with no reliable assignment of the D segment. The material sequenced was peripheral blood. The bases are TGTGCCACCAGGGGCGAGGGCAACACTGAAGCTTTCTTT. It is translated as CATRGEGNTEAFF.